Detailed here is one TCR beta chain. Its target antigen remains unknown. No per-base quality is available; no much larger clone lies one base away. Sample time point, as interpreted from the label and publication: baseline before first vaccination. Sample treatment or condition, as interpreted from the label and publication: meningococcal conjugate vaccine given as trial control. Vaccinee samples came from UK trials COV001 and COV002, including a single-blind randomized controlled phase 2/3 trial of AZD1222 (ChAdOx1 nCoV-19) in healthy adults. Trial participant PBMC samples were collected at day 0 and day 28 after the second dose for TCRbeta chain sequencing. The CDR3 regions of human TCRbeta chains were analyzed by immunosequencing. The original methods were these. TCRs in the repertoires were compared against a reference library of SARS-CoV-2-specific TCRs that had been generated with the MIRA antigen-specificity platform. Breadth was defined as the fraction of unique TCRs that were SARS-CoV-2-associated, and depth was defined as the fraction of total T cells that were SARS-CoV-2-associated. Each spike-specific TCR was assigned to its reactive spike region and to a CD4 or CD8 class using the MIRA data. Log10-transformed breadth and depth values were compared by one-way ANOVA with Sidak's multiple comparisons tests. What TCRdb holds here is the immuneACCESS table cut down to in-frame rearrangements. Part of the clones is not present; checked against another copy, under half of the missing clones reflect an unresolved V gene, and the others are unexplained. That table gives V, J and clone size, and the DNA gave D and trimming. For this sample the table gives 120,000 or so clones, of which roughly 91% were detected only once. Together, the top ten hold roughly 10% of the sample.

In the germline V gene, CDR1 corresponds to SGHDT and CDR2 to YYEEEE. V is cut by 0 bases and J by 7 bases, and the space between the germline ends is 14 bases. Measured from the cysteine to the phenylalanine, the CDR3 is 15 residues long. The CDR3 DNA has 45 bases and is translated from base 1. This sample is drawn from a study of T cell responses to AZD1222 COVID-19 vaccine (dated by TCRdb to about 2021). With respect to the entire study: TCR sequencing covered some 240 trial participants: approximately 200 given two doses of AZD1222 and about 26 given two doses of MenACWY control vaccine. Trial participants were enrolled by age into 18-55, 56-69 and 70-plus year subgroups, with about 150, 27 and 61 TCR-sequenced participants respectively. Results the study describes overall, beyond this receptor: Because no day 14 peak-response samples were available, repertoires were characterized only after the peak T cell response. Participants were mostly white British, with more females than males. The authors suggested clonal diversity may have been underestimated. Reportedly, close to half of the unique spike-specific TCRs recognized epitopes lying outside the regions that are mutated in the B.1.351 and B.1.1.7 variants. The whole spike protein was spanned by vaccine-associated CD4 TCRs, and dominant responses were seen in regions 160-218 and 743-854. In the small 56-69-year group, the increase in depth fell short of significance, most likely because of low power. Conclusions about previously exposed vaccinees were limited because only a handful of AZD1222 recipients were SARS-CoV-2 seropositive at baseline. Spike-specific TCR breadth and depth rose significantly after two AZD1222 doses compared with day 0 and with MenACWY recipients.

This TCR came from an adult in good health. The V and J segments used are TRBV5-6 and TRBJ1-5; the D gene lacks a confident call. The sample in question was peripheral blood, obtained on day 0 of MenACWY control vaccination. CDR3 reads: CASSLAGSQTQPQHF. In nucleotide form, the sequence is TGTGCCAGCAGCTTGGCTGGGAGCCAGACACAGCCCCAGCATTTT.